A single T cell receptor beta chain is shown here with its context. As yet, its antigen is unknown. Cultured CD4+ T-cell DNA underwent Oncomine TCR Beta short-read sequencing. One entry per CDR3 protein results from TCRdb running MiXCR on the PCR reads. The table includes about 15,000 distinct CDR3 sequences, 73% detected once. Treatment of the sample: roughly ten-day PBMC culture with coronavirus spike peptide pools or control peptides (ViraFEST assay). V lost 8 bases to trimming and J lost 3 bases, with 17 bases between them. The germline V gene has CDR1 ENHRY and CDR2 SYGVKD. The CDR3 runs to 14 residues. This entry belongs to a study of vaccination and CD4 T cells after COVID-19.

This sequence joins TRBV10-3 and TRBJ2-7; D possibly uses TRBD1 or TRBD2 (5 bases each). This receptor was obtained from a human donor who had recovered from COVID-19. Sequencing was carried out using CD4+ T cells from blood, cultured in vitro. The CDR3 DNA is TGTGCCATCGGGGCGGGCGACACCGACTACGAGCAGTACTTC. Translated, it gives CAIGAGDTDYEQYF.